This TCR beta chain was recorded in a study of T cell responses to AZD1222 COVID-19 vaccine. Overall study context: Second-dose intervals near 4 or 12 weeks were combined.

V shed 2 bases and J shed 5 bases, with 4 bases lying between them. From germline, CDR1 is MNHEY and CDR2 SVGEGT. The CDR3 sequence is 11 residues long. Method: immunoSEQ multiplex PCR; TCRdb's copy keeps in-frame clones and lacks some. This repertoire shows about 100,000 clones, about 88% found once; its top ten account for under 2%. Regarding the study as a whole: Repertoires were collected only later (after the peak T cell response had occurred). Compared with day 0, the breadth and depth of the Spike-specific TCR repertoire rose significantly after two doses of AZD1222.

Worth noting for this clone: What it binds is unknown.

The input for sequencing was peripheral blood, taken on day 0 of AZD1222 vaccination. V and J are TRBV6-2 or TRBV6-3 and TRBJ2-7; D gene ambiguous. The source is an adult in good health. DNA of the CDR3: TGTGCCAGCAGTTACCTGGACGAGCAGTACTTC. This encodes CASSYLDEQYF.